This T cell receptor beta chain was identified during a study of blood T cell repertoires in COVID-19. How the authors handled the data: Counts of nucleated cells, estimated from reference gene primer amplification, were obtained. Profiling relied on immunoSEQ multiplex PCR, and the TCRdb table lists in-frame clones only, not all of them. The V and J calls and clone size come from that table; D and trimming were worked out from the DNA. The profile shows 180,000 or so clones, roughly 85% of them singletons. The CDR3 runs 13 residues. V gave up 4 bases and J gave up 3 bases, with 9 bases separating them.

The chain carries TRBV12-3 or TRBV12-4 and TRBJ1-2, with D tentatively TRBD1 (6 bases). Sequencing was carried out using peripheral blood. The sequence came from a man aged 60 to 75 with acute or convalescent COVID-19. CDR3 coding DNA: TGTGCCAGCAGTTCCCAGGGGTACTATGGCTACACCTTC. Its protein is CASSSQGYYGYTF.